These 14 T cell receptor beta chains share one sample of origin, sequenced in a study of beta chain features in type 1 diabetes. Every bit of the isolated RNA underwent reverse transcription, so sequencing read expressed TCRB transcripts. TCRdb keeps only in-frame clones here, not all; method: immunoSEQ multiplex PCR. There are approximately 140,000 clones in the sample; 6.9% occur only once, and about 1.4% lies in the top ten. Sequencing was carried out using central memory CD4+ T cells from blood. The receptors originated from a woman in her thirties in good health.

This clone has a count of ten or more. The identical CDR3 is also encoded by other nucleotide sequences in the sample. CDR3 DNA sequence: TGTGCCAGCCGCGGGATGGGCGAGCAGTACTTC. Encoded protein: CASRGMGEQYF. The chain uses TRBV7-2 and TRBJ2-7; tentatively, D is TRBD2 (6 bases). The length of the CDR3 is 11 residues. V was shortened by 8 bases and J by 6 bases, with 11 bases between the two germline ends. The germline gives CDR1 SGHTA, CDR2 FQGNSA.

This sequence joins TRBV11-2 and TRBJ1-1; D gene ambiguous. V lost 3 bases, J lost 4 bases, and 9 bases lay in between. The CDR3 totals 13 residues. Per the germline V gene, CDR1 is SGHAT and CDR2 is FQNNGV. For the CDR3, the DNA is TGTGCCAGCAGCTTGACTGAGGGCACTGAAGCTTTCTTT. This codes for CASSLTEGTEAFF.

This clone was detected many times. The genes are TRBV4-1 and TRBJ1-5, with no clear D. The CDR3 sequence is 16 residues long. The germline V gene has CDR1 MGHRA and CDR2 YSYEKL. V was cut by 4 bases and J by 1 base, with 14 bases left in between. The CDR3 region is CASSPRPSESNQPQHF. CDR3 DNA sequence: TGCGCCAGCAGCCCCCGCCCCAGTGAAAGCAATCAGCCCCAGCATTTT.

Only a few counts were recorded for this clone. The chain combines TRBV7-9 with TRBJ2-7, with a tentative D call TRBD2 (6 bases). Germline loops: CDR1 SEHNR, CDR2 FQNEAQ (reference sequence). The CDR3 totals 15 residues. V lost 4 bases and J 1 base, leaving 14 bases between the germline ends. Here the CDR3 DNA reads TGTGCCAGCAGCTCGGTGTTTCGGGGGTCCTACGAGCAGTACTTC. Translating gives CASSSVFRGSYEQYF.

The CDR3 is CASSLTGRHGELFF. The CDR3 DNA sequence: TGTGCCAGCAGCTTGACAGGACGGCACGGGGAGCTGTTTTTT. The V call is TRBV5-6, the J call TRBJ2-2; D is possibly TRBD1 (5 bases). V was pared by 1 base and J by 7 bases, with 11 bases between. This CDR3 region has 14 residues. The germline V gene encodes CDR1 SGHDT and CDR2 YYEEEE.

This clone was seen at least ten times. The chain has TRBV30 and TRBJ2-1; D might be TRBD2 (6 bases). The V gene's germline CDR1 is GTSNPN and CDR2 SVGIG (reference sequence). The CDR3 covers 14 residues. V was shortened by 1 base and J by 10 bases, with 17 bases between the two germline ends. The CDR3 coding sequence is TGTGCCTGGAGTGGAGGAGGGAGGCAATGGGAGCAGTTCTTC. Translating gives CAWSGGGRQWEQFF.

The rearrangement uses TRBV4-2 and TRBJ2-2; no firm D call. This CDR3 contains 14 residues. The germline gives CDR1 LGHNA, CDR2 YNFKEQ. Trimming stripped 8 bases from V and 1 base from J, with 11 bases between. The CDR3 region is CASSTQENTGELFF. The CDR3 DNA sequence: TGTGCCAGCTCTACGCAAGAGAACACCGGGGAGCTGTTTTTT.

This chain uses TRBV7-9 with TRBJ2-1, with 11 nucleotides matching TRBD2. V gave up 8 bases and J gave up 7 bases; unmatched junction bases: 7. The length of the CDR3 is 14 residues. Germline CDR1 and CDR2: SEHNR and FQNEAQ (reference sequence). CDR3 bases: TGTGCCAGCTCCTCTAGCGGGAGGCTTAATGAGCAGTTCTTC. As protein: CASSSSGRLNEQFF.

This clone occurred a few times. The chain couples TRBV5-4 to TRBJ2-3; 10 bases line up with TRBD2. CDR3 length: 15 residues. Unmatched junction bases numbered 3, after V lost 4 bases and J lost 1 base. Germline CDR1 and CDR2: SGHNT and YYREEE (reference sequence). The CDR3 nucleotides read TGTGCCAGCAGCCCCGGGACTAGCGGCACAGATACGCAGTATTTT. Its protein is CASSPGTSGTDTQYF.

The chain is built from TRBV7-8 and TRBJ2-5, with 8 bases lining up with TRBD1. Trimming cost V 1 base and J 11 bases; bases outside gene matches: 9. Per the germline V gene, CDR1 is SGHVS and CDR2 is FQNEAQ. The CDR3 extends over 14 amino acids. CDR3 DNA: TGTGCCAGCAGCTTAGGGACAGGGTCCTATGAGCAGTACTTC. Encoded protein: CASSLGTGSYEQYF.

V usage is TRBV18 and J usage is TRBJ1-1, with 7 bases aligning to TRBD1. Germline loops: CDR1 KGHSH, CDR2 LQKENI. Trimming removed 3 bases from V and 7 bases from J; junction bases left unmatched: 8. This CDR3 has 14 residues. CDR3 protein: CASSPTRGQVEAFF. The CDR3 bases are TGTGCCAGCTCACCGACGAGAGGACAGGTTGAAGCTTTCTTT.

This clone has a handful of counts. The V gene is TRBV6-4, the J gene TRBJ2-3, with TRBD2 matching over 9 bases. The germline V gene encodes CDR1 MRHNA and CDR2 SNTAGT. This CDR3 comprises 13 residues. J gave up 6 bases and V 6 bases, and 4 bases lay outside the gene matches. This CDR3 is CASRRTSEDTQYF. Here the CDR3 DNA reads TGTGCCAGCAGAAGGACTAGCGAGGATACGCAGTATTTT.

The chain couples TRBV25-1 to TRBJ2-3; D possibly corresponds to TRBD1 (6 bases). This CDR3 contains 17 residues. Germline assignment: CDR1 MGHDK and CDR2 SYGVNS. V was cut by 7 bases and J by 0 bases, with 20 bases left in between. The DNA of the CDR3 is TGTGCCAGCACCCCCGCCGGGGCAGGGGCTAGCACAGATACGCAGTATTTT. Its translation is CASTPAGAGASTDTQYF.

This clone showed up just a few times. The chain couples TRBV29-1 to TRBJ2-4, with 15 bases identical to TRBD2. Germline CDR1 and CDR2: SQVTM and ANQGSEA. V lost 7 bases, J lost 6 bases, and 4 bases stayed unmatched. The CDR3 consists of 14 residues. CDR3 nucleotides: TGCAGCGGAGGACTAGCGGGAGGGGGAAACATTCAGTACTTC. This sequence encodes CSGGLAGGGNIQYF.